A single sample gave rise to the 21 T cell receptor beta chains below, sequenced in a study of T cell clusters in autoimmune cytopenias. TRB was amplified by touch-down multiplex PCR, primer pools A and B combined. TCRdb re-called the multiplex PCR reads and gives one entry per CDR3 protein, without DNA. The specimen's table records approximately 15,000 distinct CDR3 sequences. TRB was amplified from roughly 250 ng of peripheral blood genomic DNA per sample. In addition, the sample was reused for a study of T cell repertoires in aging, cancer and after chemotherapy.

Sequences were obtained from peripheral blood. The source of these receptors is a human donor in good health.

J is TRBJ1-5 and V is TRBV19; TCRdb lists TRBD1, though no DNA is available to test this call. CDR1 is LNHDA and CDR2 is SQIVND in the germline V gene (reference sequence). The CDR3 is 16 amino acids. The CDR3 is CASRRDREHSNQPQHF.

The chain is built from TRBV28 and TRBJ2-3; the D call of TRBD2 rests on TCRdb alone, since no DNA is present to check it. CDR1 and CDR2 from the germline V gene are MDHEN and SYDVKM. This CDR3 comprises 13 residues. This CDR3 reads CASNLAGVGGQYF.

The chain couples TRBV6-2 or TRBV6-3 to TRBJ2-3. Germline-derived CDR1 and CDR2 are MNHEY and SVGEGT. The CDR3 has 15 residues. The CDR3 region is CASVKLSANTDTQYF.

The gene calls are TRBV5-4 and TRBJ1-2. The CDR3 is 14 residues long. Germline loops: CDR1 SGHNT, CDR2 YYREEE (reference sequence). CDR3 in amino acids: CASSLGGANYGYTF.

The chain is built from TRBV13 and TRBJ1-2; TCRdb's D gene call, TRBD1, goes unchecked for lack of DNA. Germline CDR1 is PRHDT and CDR2 is FYEKMQ (reference sequence). The CDR3 runs to 17 residues. The CDR3 sequence is CASTGIGQGARNYGYTF.

This clonotype is classed as medium-sized by frequency. This chain connects TRBV11-1 to TRBJ1-1. CDR1 SGHAT and CDR2 FQDESV come from the germline V gene (reference sequence). This CDR3 is 13 amino acids long. The CDR3: CASSLIANTEAFF.

V and J are TRBV18 and TRBJ2-1; TCRdb gives TRBD2 as the D gene, but with no DNA this cannot be confirmed. Per the germline V gene, CDR1 is KGHSH and CDR2 is LQKENI. This CDR3 spans 15 amino acids. The CDR3 is CASSYLSGFTNEQFF.

The chain links TRBV11-3 to TRBJ2-7; TCRdb returns TRBD2, unconfirmable since there is no DNA. Germline V gives CDR1 SGHNT, CDR2 YENEEA. The CDR3 is 17 residues long. The CDR3 spells CASSLPTSGKGTYEQYF. The full variable domain, rest sourced from reference TRBV11-3 and TRBJ2-7, is EAGVVQSPRYKIIEKKQPVAFWCNPISGHNTLYWYLQNLGQGPELLIRYENEEAVDDSQLPKDRFSAERLKGVDSTLKIQPAELGDSAVYLCASSLPTSGKGTYEQYFGPGTRLTVT.

This clonotype is deemed medium-sized by its frequency. This rearrangement joins TRBV29-1 to TRBJ1-2. Germline V gives CDR1 SQVTM, CDR2 ANQGSEA. This CDR3 has 11 amino acids. CDR3 sequence reads: CSVWDYYGYTF.

This chain joins TRBV19 and TRBJ2-5; no DNA is available, so the TRBD2 call from TCRdb remains unchecked. Per germline, CDR1 LNHDA and CDR2 SQIVND (reference sequence). This CDR3 is built from 14 residues. CDR3 in amino acids: CASSRGGAAETQYF.

CDR3 residues: CASGLRPNTGELFF. This sequence joins TRBV27 and TRBJ2-2. The CDR3 has 14 residues. CDR1 MNHEY and CDR2 SMNVEV come from the germline V gene (reference sequence).

This chain uses TRBV6-1 with TRBJ1-6; TCRdb's D gene call, TRBD1, goes unchecked for lack of DNA. This CDR3 is 15 amino acids long. Germline loops: CDR1 MNHNS, CDR2 SASEGT. CDR3 in amino acids: CASSPPRGNNSPLHF.

Frequency places this clonotype as medium-sized. The chain links TRBV6-5 to TRBJ1-3. The CDR3 is 11 residues long. CDR1 and CDR2 from the germline V gene are MNHEY and SVGAGI. The CDR3 loop reads CACDGGNTIYF.

This rearrangement joins TRBV27 to TRBJ2-7; with no DNA, the TCRdb D assignment of TRBD1 cannot be verified. There are 12 residues in the CDR3. CDR1 and CDR2 (germline): MNHEY, SMNVEV (reference sequence). The CDR3 reads CASSSPGDEQYF.

This sequence joins TRBV6-1 and TRBJ2-7; the D call from TCRdb, TRBD1, cannot be confirmed without DNA. The CDR3 is 14 amino acids. CDR1 is MNHNS, CDR2 SASEGT, per germline. CDR3 sequence: CASRATGLGYEQYF.

The V and J genes are TRBV30 and TRBJ1-1; TCRdb picks TRBD1, but there is no DNA to check that call. Germline CDR1 GTSNPN, CDR2 SVGIG (reference sequence). This CDR3 has 13 amino acids. The CDR3 spells CAWSEGQGAEAFF.

The rearrangement joins TRBV5-6 to TRBJ2-7; TCRdb's D gene call, TRBD1, goes unchecked for lack of DNA. Germline V CDR1 and CDR2: SGHDT, YYEEEE. The CDR3 sequence is 14 residues long. The CDR3 protein is CASSLVGQVDEQYF.

The chain recombines TRBV24-1 with TRBJ2-5; the D gene TCRdb calls, TRBD2, cannot be checked with no DNA. Germline-derived CDR1 and CDR2 are KGHDR and SFDVKD. The CDR3 length is 14 residues. The CDR3 sequence is CATSDGTPLGAQYF.

The chain joins TRBV6-6 to TRBJ2-7. The germline V gene encodes CDR1 MNHNY and CDR2 SVGAGI (reference sequence). The CDR3 covers 12 residues. The CDR3 sequence: CASSWDFYEQYF.

The chain carries TRBV6-5 and TRBJ1-6. CDR1 is MNHEY and CDR2 is SVGAGI in the germline V gene. This CDR3 has 12 amino acids. CDR3 protein: CASSHGSLALHF.

The J gene is TRBJ2-5, the V gene TRBV11-1. This CDR3 has 13 amino acids. Germline CDR1 is SGHAT and CDR2 is FQDESV (reference sequence). The CDR3 sequence: CASGTTAQETQYF.